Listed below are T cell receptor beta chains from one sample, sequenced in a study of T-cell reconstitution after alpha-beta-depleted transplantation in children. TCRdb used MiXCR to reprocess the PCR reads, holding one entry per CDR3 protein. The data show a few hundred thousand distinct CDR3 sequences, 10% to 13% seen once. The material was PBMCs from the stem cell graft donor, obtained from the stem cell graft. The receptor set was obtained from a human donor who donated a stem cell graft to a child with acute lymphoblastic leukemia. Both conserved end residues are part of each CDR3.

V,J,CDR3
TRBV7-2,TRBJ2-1,CASSQDGPPWINEQFF
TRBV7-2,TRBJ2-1,CASSGLAGGSSEQFF
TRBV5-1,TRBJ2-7,CASSLAPGHRYEQYF
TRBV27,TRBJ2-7,CASRPLSGQAPYF
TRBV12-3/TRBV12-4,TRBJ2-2,CASRPEGQAGELFF
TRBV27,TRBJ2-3,CASSPLVGSTDTQYF
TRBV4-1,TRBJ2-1,CASSQEDPREGFDEQFF
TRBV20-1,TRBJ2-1,CSAPEAGAYYNEQFF
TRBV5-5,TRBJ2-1,CASSLEGTSANEQFF
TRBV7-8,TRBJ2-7,CASSLSVTGWNEQYF
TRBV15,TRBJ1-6,CATSRGDIWDISSPLHF
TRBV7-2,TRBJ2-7,CASSPGVAGIEQYF
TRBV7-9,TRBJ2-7,CASSWGTRLDYEQYF
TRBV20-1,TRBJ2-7,CSVAGGTGSHEQYF
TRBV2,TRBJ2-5,CASSEAQGTQETQYF
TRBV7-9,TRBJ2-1,CASSFFRTSGKTYNEQFF
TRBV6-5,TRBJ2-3,CASSYSGDADTQYF
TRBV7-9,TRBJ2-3,CASNQERTTDTQYF
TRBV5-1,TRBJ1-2,CASSLSGADYGYTF
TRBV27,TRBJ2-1,CASSLQRLAAAYNEQFF